One sample yielded the 9 T cell receptor beta chains listed below, sequenced in a study of technical replicates of blood from a handful of donors. Produced via immunoSEQ multiplex PCR; TCRdb's table is partial and in-frame only. The sample lists tens of thousands of clones, nearly 96% occurring once. Sequenced: T cells isolated from PBMCs. These TCRs come from a human donor in good health.

V and J are TRBV6-5 and TRBJ2-3; TRBD1 agrees at 7 bases. Germline assignment: CDR1 MNHEY and CDR2 SVGAGI. J lost 3 bases, V lost 6 bases, and 6 bases had no gene match. This CDR3 contains 14 residues. The DNA of the CDR3 is TGTGCCAGCAGGTATTCACAGGGGACAGATACGCAGTATTTT. It specifies CASRYSQGTDTQYF.

This clone was found once. The chain is built from TRBV18 and TRBJ1-3; tentatively, D is TRBD1 (5 bases). The CDR3 loop spans 15 amino acids. Germline CDR1 reads KGHSH; CDR2 reads LQKENI. Trimming cost V 0 bases and J 0 bases, with 6 bases left between them. In DNA, the CDR3 is TGTGCCAGCTCACCACCGACAGACTCTGGAAACACCATATATTTT. It yields the protein CASSPPTDSGNTIYF. Full variable domain (outside the CDR3, taken from reference TRBV18 and TRBJ1-3): NAGVMQNPRHLVRRRGQEARLRCSPMKGHSHVYWYRQLPEEGLKFMVYLQKENIIDESGMPKERFSAEFPKEGPSILRIQQVVRGDSAAYFCASSPPTDSGNTIYFGEGSWLTVV.

The gene calls are TRBV11-2 and TRBJ2-7, with D unclear. Germline loops: CDR1 SGHAT, CDR2 FQNNGV. The CDR3 length is 15 residues. Trimming shortened V by 3 bases and J by 0 bases, and 12 bases separated the two germline ends. The CDR3 is CASSFDLLSSYEQYF. The DNA of the CDR3 is TGTGCCAGCAGCTTCGACTTATTGAGCTCCTACGAGCAGTACTTC.

This chain connects TRBV19 to TRBJ2-2, with D tentatively TRBD1 (5 bases). CDR3 length: 14 residues. Germline V CDR1 and CDR2: LNHDA, SQIVND (reference sequence). Trimming removed 5 bases from V and 1 base from J, with 8 bases in between. In DNA, the CDR3 is TGTGCCAGTAGTGCTCAGGGGAACACCGGGGAGCTGTTTTTT. Protein sequence: CASSAQGNTGELFF.

The V call is TRBV28, the J call TRBJ1-5, with 10 bases lining up with TRBD1. The CDR3 is 14 amino acids. Germline V gene data show CDR1 as MDHEN and CDR2 as SYDVKM. The V and J ends lost 6 bases and 3 bases, in that order; junction bases with no gene match: 2. This CDR3 reads CASRDRGHNQPQHF. DNA for the CDR3: TGTGCCAGCAGAGACAGGGGGCACAATCAGCCCCAGCATTTT.

V is TRBV6-5 and J is TRBJ2-4; TRBD2 is a possible D gene (7 bases). CDR1 is MNHEY, CDR2 SVGAGI, per germline. The CDR3 covers 15 residues. Trimming left V 2 bases short and J 6 bases short, with 14 bases between. CDR3 loop: CASSYGGGAGNIQYF. CDR3 nucleotide sequence: TGTGCCAGCAGTTACGGTGGGGGGGCCGGAAACATTCAGTACTTC.

The V and J genes are TRBV7-3 and TRBJ2-3; 14 bases map to TRBD2. The trim removed 5 bases at V and 5 bases at J, leaving 6 bases unmatched. The CDR3 runs 16 residues. Germline V gene sequence: CDR1 SGHTA, CDR2 FQGTGA. The chain's CDR3 is CASSLMGLAGVDTQYF. In DNA, the CDR3 is TGTGCCAGCAGCCTGATGGGACTAGCGGGAGTAGATACGCAGTATTTT.

This clone is a singleton in its sample. The chain has TRBV29-1 and TRBJ2-5; 10 bases line up with TRBD2. This CDR3 is built from 16 residues. The V gene's germline CDR1 is SQVTM and CDR2 ANQGSEA. With 2 bases clipped from V and 2 bases from J, the junction kept 8 bases outside the gene matches. The CDR3 sequence is CSVESASSGRQETQYF. CDR3 coding DNA: TGCAGCGTTGAATCAGCGTCTAGCGGGAGACAAGAGACCCAGTACTTC. Looking up the rest from reference TRBV29-1 and TRBJ2-5 gives the full variable domain: SAVISQKPSRDICQRGTSLTIQCQVDSQVTMMFWYRQQPGQSLTLIATANQGSEATYESGFVIDKFPISRPNLTFSTLTVSNMSPEDSSIYLCSVESASSGRQETQYFGPGTRLLVL.

This chain links TRBV19 with TRBJ1-1; 7 positions match TRBD1. The J segment lost 3 bases and the V segment lost 7 bases, leaving 5 bases of the junction unmatched. The CDR3 is 13 amino acids. Germline V CDR1 and CDR2: LNHDA, SQIVND (reference sequence). CDR3 DNA sequence: TGTGCCAGTATCAACAGGGGTCACACTGAAGCTTTCTTT. This sequence encodes CASINRGHTEAFF.